These T cell receptor beta chains were read from a single sample in a study of blood T cell repertoires in COVID-19. Data came from immunoSEQ multiplex PCR; TCRdb stores just in-frame clones and leaves some out. The sample shows roughly 210,000 clones, about 87% of them seen only once. Sample: peripheral blood. These receptors were collected from a man between 65 and 80 years old with acute or convalescent COVID-19. Both conserved end residues are part of each CDR3. Each record gives: clone size, V gene, J gene, D gene, CDR3 DNA, CDR3 protein. The D gene is left open where the match is weak. Not all rows give a size; the values are once, few, many and, for expanded clones, a class.

NA	TRBV12-3/TRBV12-4	TRBJ2-1	TRBD2	TGTGCCAGCAGTCTAACTAGCGGCACATTGCAGTTCTTC	CASSLTSGTLQFF
NA	TRBV24-1	TRBJ2-3	NA	TGTGCCTCCCCCAACTGCGGGACAGATACGCAGTATTTT	CASPNCGTDTQYF
NA	TRBV27	TRBJ1-1	TRBD1	TGTGCCAGCAGCGGACAGGGGGCCGGGGCTGAAGCTTTCTTT	CASSGQGAGAEAFF
few	TRBV6-5	TRBJ1-1	NA	TGTGCCAGCAGTTACTCCCCACAGGGTACTTCTCGCGAAGCTTTCTTT	CASSYSPQGTSREAFF
NA	TRBV19	TRBJ1-5	NA	TGTGCCAGTAGTATAGTGGGGGGGGCCAATCAGCCCCAGCATTTT	CASSIVGGANQPQHF
once	TRBV28	TRBJ1-5	NA	TGTGCCAGCAGCGAAAGGACAGCTTCTAGCAATCAGCCCCAGCATTTT	CASSERTASSNQPQHF
few	TRBV27	TRBJ1-1	NA	TGTGCCAGCAGTTTATCTAGCCAGCCTTTGAACACTGAAGCTTTCTTT	CASSLSSQPLNTEAFF
NA	TRBV7-2	TRBJ1-2	TRBD1	TGTGCCAGCAGCTCCTCCGGGACAGGGATCTATGGCTACACCTTC	CASSSSGTGIYGYTF
once	TRBV6-4	TRBJ2-1	TRBD2	TGTGCCAGCAGTGCCGCACCTAGCGGCTACTACAATGAGCAGTTCTTC	CASSAAPSGYYNEQFF
NA	TRBV19	TRBJ1-1	NA	TGTGCCAGTAGTAGAGACAGTAACACTGAAGCTTTCTTT	CASSRDSNTEAFF
NA	TRBV5-6	TRBJ2-7	TRBD1	TGTGCCAGCAGCCTCGTGGACAGGGGGTATACCGAGCAGTACTTC	CASSLVDRGYTEQYF
NA	TRBV12-5	TRBJ2-1	TRBD2	TGTGCTAGTGGTTTGGTAAGGCCGGGACTAGCGGGAGATAACAATGAGCAGTTCTTC	CASGLVRPGLAGDNNEQFF
NA	TRBV28	TRBJ1-4	NA	TGTGCCAGCAGTTTCGGAGGAAAGGCTAATGAAAAACTGTTTTTT	CASSFGGKANEKLFF
once	TRBV28	TRBJ2-4	TRBD1	TGTGCCAGCAGTTACATAGGGACAGGGTCCCACTCTTTTCAGTACTTC	CASSYIGTGSHSFQYF
few	TRBV24-1	TRBJ2-7	NA	TGTGCCACCAGTGACCTCTACGAGCAGTACTTC	CATSDLYEQYF
NA	TRBV10-1	TRBJ2-1	TRBD2	TGCGCCAGCAGTGAGAGGACTAGCGGGAGGGGGAGCCATGAGCAGTTCTTC	CASSERTSGRGSHEQFF
once	TRBV7-9	TRBJ2-2	TRBD1	TGTGCCAGCAGCTCACAGGGGTCCGGCACCGGGGAGCTGTTTTTT	CASSSQGSGTGELFF
NA	TRBV3-1/TRBV3-2	TRBJ2-3	NA	TGTGCCAGCAGCCGTCACTGGACGCAGTATTTT	CASSRHWTQYF
NA	TRBV7-2	TRBJ2-1	NA	TGTGCCAGCAGCTTTAGGGTAGGGGCCTACAATGAGCAGTTCTTC	CASSFRVGAYNEQFF
NA	TRBV9	TRBJ2-5	NA	TGTGCCAGCAGCGTAGGAGGAGGGGAAGAGACCCAGTACTTC	CASSVGGGEETQYF
NA	TRBV7-9	TRBJ1-3	NA	TGTGCCAGCAGCTTTTCGGGGTCTGGAAACACCATATATTTT	CASSFSGSGNTIYF
few	TRBV5-6	TRBJ1-1	TRBD1	TGTGCCAGCAGCTCGACAGGGACGAACACTGAAGCTTTCTTT	CASSSTGTNTEAFF
NA	TRBV27	TRBJ1-3	TRBD1	TGTGCCAGCAGTCCGTCCCCCGCTCAGGGGGCGTCTGGAAACACCATATATTTT	CASSPSPAQGASGNTIYF
NA	TRBV11-3	TRBJ2-1	NA	TGTGCCAGCAGCCCTGAGACAGGGAGCGGGAATGAGCAGTTCTTC	CASSPETGSGNEQFF
NA	TRBV6-5	TRBJ2-2	TRBD2	TGTGCCAGCGGTCTGCGCGGGAGTAACACCGGGGAGCTGTTTTTT	CASGLRGSNTGELFF
NA	TRBV5-1	TRBJ2-1	TRBD2	TGCGCCAGCAGCTCATTCGTGCGCGGGAGGGTGGCTGAGCAGTTCTTC	CASSSFVRGRVAEQFF
NA	TRBV7-6	TRBJ2-1	NA	TGTGCCAGCAGCTTCAGCTCCTACAATGAGCAGTTCTTC	CASSFSSYNEQFF
NA	TRBV2	TRBJ1-2	NA	TGTGCCAGCCACAGGGTGGCGGATGGCTACACCTTC	CASHRVADGYTF
NA	TRBV20-1	TRBJ1-1	NA	TGCTCTCTGATTCGGGGCACTGAAGCTTTCTTT	CSLIRGTEAFF
NA	TRBV28	TRBJ1-2	NA	TGTGCCAGCCTCAAGGGGGGGGCTCGCGGCTACACCTTC	CASLKGGARGYTF
NA	TRBV11-2	TRBJ1-3	TRBD1	TGTGCCAGCAGCTTAGAGACAGGGAGGGGAAACACCATATATTTT	CASSLETGRGNTIYF
NA	TRBV9	TRBJ2-1	TRBD2	TGTGCCAGCAGCGTCGGGACTAGCGGGAGTGGGGATGAGCAGTTCTTC	CASSVGTSGSGDEQFF
NA	TRBV4-1	TRBJ2-1	TRBD2	TGCGCCAGCAGCCTAACGCCCTCGGTAACTAGCGGGAGTACAAATGAGCAGTTCTTC	CASSLTPSVTSGSTNEQFF
NA	TRBV6-6	TRBJ1-1	TRBD1	TGTGCCAGCAGTTTTTTGGACAGGGGCGACACTGAAGCTTTCTTT	CASSFLDRGDTEAFF
NA	TRBV19	TRBJ2-5	NA	TGTGCCAGTAGTATCAGGTCGGAGACCCAGTACTTC	CASSIRSETQYF
NA	TRBV5-4	TRBJ2-3	NA	TGTGCCAGCAGCACGACCGGGGATACGCAGTATTTT	CASSTTGDTQYF
NA	TRBV19	TRBJ1-1	TRBD1	TGTCCCAAGGTTCAGGGGGAGTCTGAAGCTTTCTTT	CPKVQGESEAFF
NA	TRBV20-1	TRBJ2-1	TRBD2	TGCAGTGCTAGTGAAAGGACTAGCCCGACCCCTCCTGAGCAGTTCTTC	CSASERTSPTPPEQFF
NA	TRBV5-4	TRBJ2-3	TRBD2	TGTGCCAGCAGCTTGGAGGGACTAGCGGCTAGTAGCGGTACGCAGTATTTT	CASSLEGLAASSGTQYF
NA	TRBV28	TRBJ2-4	NA	TGTGCCAGCAGTTTCTTACCGCGGCGGGCCAAAAACATTCAGTACTTC	CASSFLPRRAKNIQYF
NA	TRBV7-2	TRBJ1-2	NA	TGTGCCAGCAGCTTATATAACTATGGCTACACCTTC	CASSLYNYGYTF
NA	TRBV4-2	TRBJ2-3	NA	TGTGCCAGCAGCCCCGGAGAGAGAAGCACAGATACGCAGTATTTT	CASSPGERSTDTQYF
NA	TRBV19	TRBJ1-5	NA	TGTGCCAGTAGTTATAGACCGATGCGGACAGAGTATCAGCCCCAGCATTTT	CASSYRPMRTEYQPQHF
NA	TRBV11-2	TRBJ1-3	TRBD1	TGTGCCAGCAGCTTAGATATGGACAGGAGAGACTCTGGAAACACCATATATTTT	CASSLDMDRRDSGNTIYF
NA	TRBV5-5	TRBJ2-7	TRBD2	TGTGCCAGCAGCATCCTAGCGGGAGTAGGCTACGAGCAGTACTTC	CASSILAGVGYEQYF
NA	TRBV9	TRBJ2-1	NA	TGTGCCAGCAGTCATGACTTATATTACAATGAGCAGTTCTTC	CASSHDLYYNEQFF